The 17 T cell receptor beta chains in this list originate from one sample, sequenced in a study of blood T cell repertoires in COVID-19. Assay: immunoSEQ multiplex PCR; the TCRdb copy retains only in-frame clones and omits some. The table includes 120,000 or so clones, about 79% detected once. Material: peripheral blood. The receptor set was obtained from a man aged 40-55 years with active or convalescent COVID-19.

V is TRBV7-9 and J is TRBJ2-2; D possibly corresponds to TRBD2 (5 bases). Trimming removed 5 bases at V and 0 bases at J, with 10 bases between. CDR1 and CDR2 (germline): SEHNR, FQNEAQ (reference sequence). The CDR3 loop spans 15 amino acids. The CDR3 is CASSRRGPNTGELFF. CDR3 DNA sequence: TGTGCCAGCAGCCGCCGGGGTCCGAACACCGGGGAGCTGTTTTTT.

This clone was seen just once. The rearrangement links TRBV4-2 to TRBJ1-2; 7 nucleotides align to TRBD1. The junction had 8 bases not matched to a gene; V was cut back by 3 bases and J by 7 bases. The length of the CDR3 is 14 residues. The germline V gene has CDR1 LGHNA and CDR2 YNFKEQ. CDR3 loop: CASSQESQGSGYTF. CDR3 DNA sequence: TGTGCCAGCAGCCAGGAGTCACAGGGGAGTGGCTACACCTTC.

The chain is built from TRBV9 and TRBJ1-3; D is possibly TRBD1 (6 bases). CDR1 SGDLS and CDR2 YYNGEE come from the germline V gene. The CDR3 consists of 15 residues. V was clipped by 0 bases and J by 1 base, with 8 bases between them. CDR3 coding DNA: TGTGCCAGCAGCGTAGAGGACAGATCTGGAAACACCATATATTTT. Translation: CASSVEDRSGNTIYF.

The rearrangement joins TRBV2 to TRBJ2-7, with no clear D. The CDR3 loop spans 11 amino acids. Trimming removed 6 bases from V and 6 bases from J, with 9 bases in between. The germline gives CDR1 SNHLY, CDR2 FYNNEI. The CDR3 DNA reads TGTGCCAGCAGGGAGATATCCGAGCAGTACTTC. This gives the protein CASREISEQYF.

The genes are TRBV19 and TRBJ2-1, with 11 bases matching TRBD1. Looked up from germline, CDR1 is LNHDA and CDR2 is SQIVND (reference sequence). CDR3 length: 16 residues. V shed 7 bases and J 4 bases; nucleotides not matched to a gene: 9. The CDR3: CASTAPGTGGYNEQFF. CDR3 nucleotides: TGTGCCAGTACTGCCCCAGGGACAGGGGGATACAATGAGCAGTTCTTC.

V gene TRBV9 combines with J gene TRBJ1-3, with 7 nucleotides matching TRBD1. Germline assignment: CDR1 SGDLS and CDR2 YYNGEE. J was trimmed by 0 bases and V by 6 bases; bases with no gene match: 6. The CDR3 is 15 residues long. This CDR3 reads CASKQGPSSGNTIYF. CDR3 sequence (DNA): TGTGCCAGCAAACAGGGGCCAAGCTCTGGAAACACCATATATTTT.

Worth noting for this clone: A read error may account for a junction end that differs from germline. The gene calls are TRBV7-7 and TRBJ2-1, with TRBD1 identical over 7 bases. CDR3 length: 15 amino acids. CDR1 and CDR2 from the germline V gene are SSHAT and FNYEAQ (reference sequence). Here the CDR3 reads CASSPRQGYYNEQFF. CDR3 bases: TGTGCTAGCAGCCCCCGACAGGGTTACTACAATGAGCAGTTCTTC. Filled out from reference TRBV7-7 and TRBJ2-1, the complete variable domain reads GAGVSQSPRYKVTKRGQDVTLRCDPISSHATLYWYQQALGQGPEFLTYFNYEAQPDKSGLPSDRFSAERPEGSISTLTIQRTEQRDSAMYRCASSPRQGYYNEQFFGPGTRLTVL.

This rearrangement joins TRBV7-9 to TRBJ2-1; 7 bases agree with TRBD1. Per germline, CDR1 SEHNR and CDR2 FQNEAQ (reference sequence). V shed 5 bases and J 6 bases; nucleotides not matched to a gene: 7. The CDR3 covers 14 residues. CDR3 nucleotides: TGTGCCAGCAGCCCCTTGACAGGGAGCAATGAGCAGTTCTTC. Translating gives CASSPLTGSNEQFF. The variable domain in full, with the rest retrieved from reference TRBV7-9 and TRBJ2-1, is DTGVSQNPRHKITKRGQNVTFRCDPISEHNRLYWYRQTLGQGPEFLTYFQNEAQLEKSRLLSDRFSAERPKGSFSTLEIQRTEQGDSAMYLCASSPLTGSNEQFFGPGTRLTVL.

The chain is built from TRBV24-1 and TRBJ2-5; 7 bases agree with TRBD2. J lost 2 bases, V lost 1 base, and 15 bases had no gene match. This CDR3 comprises 19 residues. CDR1 is KGHDR, CDR2 SFDVKD, per germline. Written as DNA, the CDR3 is TGTGCCACCAGTGATTTTGGGCGGGGGAGCGGGAAGTATCAAGAGACCCAGTACTTC. Protein product: CATSDFGRGSGKYQETQYF.

This rearrangement joins TRBV3-1 (or the pseudogene TRBV3-2) to TRBJ2-5; D perhaps matches TRBD1 (6 bases). CDR1 LGHDT and CDR2 YNNKEL come from the germline V gene (reference sequence). V was clipped by 4 bases and J by 3 bases, with 12 bases between them. The CDR3 totals 14 residues. The CDR3 sequence is CASSLRTAKETQYF. The CDR3 coding sequence is TGTGCCAGCAGCCTAAGGACAGCGAAAGAGACCCAGTACTTC.

This clone showed up just a few times. V gene TRBV19 combines with J gene TRBJ1-6, with 7 bases aligning to TRBD1. The CDR3 runs to 14 residues. V lost 8 bases, J lost 7 bases, and 8 bases stayed unmatched. Germline CDR1 reads LNHDA; CDR2 reads SQIVND (reference sequence). The CDR3 DNA is TGTGCCAGTCGCCCCGGGACAGAGAATTCACCCCTCCACTTT. Amino acid sequence: CASRPGTENSPLHF. Looking up the rest from reference TRBV19 and TRBJ1-6 gives the full variable domain: DGGITQSPKYLFRKEGQNVTLSCEQNLNHDAMYWYRQDPGQGLRLIYYSQIVNDFQKGDIAEGYSVSREKKESFPLTVTSAQKNPTAFYLCASRPGTENSPLHFGNGTRLTVT.

This clone was recorded a few times. This rearrangement joins TRBV6-5 to TRBJ2-1; D unclear. CDR3 length: 15 residues. CDR1 is MNHEY, CDR2 SVGAGI, per germline. The V gene lost 5 bases and the J gene lost 6 bases, with 17 bases spanning the gap. CDR3 sequence reads: CASSPRWAAGNEQFF. The CDR3 DNA reads TGTGCCAGCAGTCCCCGGTGGGCCGCCGGCAATGAGCAGTTCTTC.

V usage is TRBV6-5 and J usage is TRBJ2-7; 7 nucleotides agree with TRBD2. The CDR3 covers 14 residues. Germline CDR1 reads MNHEY; CDR2 reads SVGAGI. V shed 7 bases and J 5 bases; nucleotides not matched to a gene: 11. The CDR3 spells CASKKSGISNEQYF. The CDR3 DNA follows: TGTGCCAGCAAGAAGAGCGGGATAAGCAACGAGCAGTACTTC.

The genes are TRBV6-4 and TRBJ2-1; 12 positions match TRBD2. Germline V lookup: CDR1 MRHNA, CDR2 SNTAGT. The CDR3 loop spans 16 amino acids. V was pared by 3 bases and J by 3 bases, with 3 bases of the junction left unmatched. DNA of the CDR3: TGTGCCAGCAGTGAATCTAGCGGGGGGGGCTACAATGAGCAGTTCTTC. As protein: CASSESSGGGYNEQFF.

V is TRBV7-2 and J is TRBJ1-1; perhaps TRBD1 as D (6 bases). The V end lost 4 bases, the J end lost 4 bases, and 13 bases lay between the germline ends. This CDR3 region has 14 residues. Per germline, CDR1 SGHTA and CDR2 FQGNSA. The CDR3 DNA sequence: TGTGCCAGCAGCTCCTCCGGACAGATCACTGAAGCTTTCTTT. Translation: CASSSSGQITEAFF.

This clone was detected once. V gene TRBV7-2 combines with J gene TRBJ2-7, with 7 bases fitting TRBD1. The trim removed 1 base at V and 0 bases at J, leaving 3 bases unmatched. Germline CDR1 SGHTA, CDR2 FQGNSA. The CDR3 totals 15 residues. The CDR3 reads CASSLEGQSSYEQYF. The CDR3 DNA is TGTGCCAGCAGCTTAGAGGGACAGAGCTCCTACGAGCAGTACTTC.

The rearrangement links TRBV14 to TRBJ1-5; D is ambiguous. The length of the CDR3 is 16 residues. CDR1 SGHDN and CDR2 FVKESK come from the germline V gene. Trimming pared 0 bases from V and 4 bases from J, leaving 13 bases between. CDR3 in amino acids: CASSQDWRVYNQPQHF. The DNA of the CDR3 is TGTGCCAGCAGCCAAGACTGGCGGGTTTATAATCAGCCCCAGCATTTT. Complete variable domain (other parts from reference TRBV14 and TRBJ1-5): EAGVTQFPSHSVIEKGQTVTLRCDPISGHDNLYWYRRVMGKEIKFLLHFVKESKQDESGMPNNRFLAERTGGTYSTLKVQPAELEDSGVYFCASSQDWRVYNQPQHFGDGTRLSIL.